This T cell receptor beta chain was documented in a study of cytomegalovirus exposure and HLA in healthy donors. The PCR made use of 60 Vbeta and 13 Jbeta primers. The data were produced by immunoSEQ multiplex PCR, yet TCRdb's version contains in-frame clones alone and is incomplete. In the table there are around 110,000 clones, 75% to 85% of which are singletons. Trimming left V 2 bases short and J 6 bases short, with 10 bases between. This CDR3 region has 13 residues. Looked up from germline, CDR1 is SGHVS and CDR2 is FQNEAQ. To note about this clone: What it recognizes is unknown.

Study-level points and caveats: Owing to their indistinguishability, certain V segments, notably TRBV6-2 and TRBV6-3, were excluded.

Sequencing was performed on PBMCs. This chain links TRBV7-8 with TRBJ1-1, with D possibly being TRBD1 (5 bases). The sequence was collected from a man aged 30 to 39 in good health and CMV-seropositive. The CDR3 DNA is TGTGCCAGCAGCTTACGGGGGAGTCCTGAAGCTTTCTTT. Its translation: CASSLRGSPEAFF.